The 28 T cell receptor beta chains below come from one sample, sequenced in a study of CD8+ T cells in alopecia areata. Treatment specified: oral pan-JAK inhibitor, 5-10 mg twice daily. After isolation, RNA underwent reverse transcription to generate cDNA as the sequencing template. The repertoire was sequenced with immunoSEQ multiplex PCR; TCRdb's copy has only in-frame clones and lacks some. In the table there are about 190,000 clones, roughly three fifths of which are singletons. This material consisted of CD4+ T cells sorted from blood, taken at week 4, from a patient treated with tofacitinib. The receptors here all came from a human donor with alopecia areata.

CDR3 in DNA: TGTGCCAGTAGTCTGGGACAGCGAGCTTTCTTT. Amino acids: CASSLGQRAFF. The J gene is TRBJ1-1, the V gene TRBV19; 7 bases align to TRBD1. Per germline, CDR1 LNHDA and CDR2 SQIVND (reference sequence). There are 11 residues in the CDR3. Unmatched junction bases numbered 4, after V lost 5 bases and J lost 10 bases. Filled out from reference TRBV19 and TRBJ1-1, the complete variable domain reads DGGITQSPKYLFRKEGQNVTLSCEQNLNHDAMYWYRQDPGQGLRLIYYSQIVNDFQKGDIAEGYSVSREKKESFPLTVTSAQKNPTAFYLCASSLGQRAFFGQGTRLTVV.

CDR3 residues: CASGTQETQYF. CDR3 nucleotide sequence: TGTGCCAGCGGGACTCAAGAGACCCAGTACTTC. The chain recombines TRBV2 with TRBJ2-5, with D possibly TRBD2 on 6 matching bases. CDR3 length: 11 amino acids. Trimming cost V 8 bases and J 2 bases, with 6 bases left between them. In germline, CDR1 is SNHLY, CDR2 FYNNEI.

The V call is TRBV11-1, the J call TRBJ2-5; D is unresolved. Germline CDR1 and CDR2: SGHAT and FQDESV (reference sequence). The CDR3 sequence is 15 residues long. The ends were cut back, 3 bases at V and 4 bases at J, with 15 bases in the middle. CDR3 in DNA: TGTGCCAGCAGCTTGTCTGGGTCGGGTCCAGAGACCCAGTACTTC. Protein: CASSLSGSGPETQYF. The full variable domain, in which reference TRBV11-1 and TRBJ2-5 provide the parts outside the CDR3, is EAEVAQSPRYKITEKSQAVAFWCDPISGHATLYWYRQILGQGPELLVQFQDESVVDDSQLPKDRFSAERLKGVDSTLKIQPAELGDSAMYLCASSLSGSGPETQYFGPGTRLLVL.

This clone appeared a few times. The chain uses TRBV28 and TRBJ2-7; 14 bases align to TRBD2. Germline V CDR1 and CDR2: MDHEN, SYDVKM. The V segment lost 10 bases and the J segment 2 bases; nucleotides outside the gene matches: 4. The CDR3 contains 14 residues. CDR3 DNA sequence: TGTGCCACCGTGACTAGCGGGAGGGCCTACGAGCAGTACTTC. Translating gives CATVTSGRAYEQYF.

The chain uses TRBV19 and TRBJ2-1; TRBD2 is a possible D gene (6 bases). The CDR3 contains 15 residues. Per germline, CDR1 LNHDA and CDR2 SQIVND (reference sequence). Trimming removed 2 bases at V and 3 bases at J, with 11 bases between. CDR3 protein: CASSISAGHYNEQFF. In DNA, the CDR3 is TGTGCCAGTAGTATATCAGCGGGCCACTACAATGAGCAGTTCTTC.

This clone has just a few counts. The sample contains more than one DNA sequence encoding this CDR3. The J gene is TRBJ2-3, the V gene TRBV7-3; 12 bases fit TRBD2. The V gene end was trimmed by 5 bases and the J gene end by 2 bases; junction bases not matched to a gene: 5. Germline V CDR1 and CDR2: SGHTA, FQGTGA. This CDR3 region has 16 residues. The CDR3 sequence is CASSPGLAGHTDTQYF. DNA of the CDR3: TGTGCCAGCAGCCCCGGACTAGCGGGACACACAGATACGCAGTATTTT. The full variable domain, completed using reference TRBV7-3 and TRBJ2-3, is GAGVSQTPSNKVTEKGKYVELRCDPISGHTALYWYRQSLGQGPEFLIYFQGTGAADDSGLPNDRFFAVRPEGSVSTLKIQRTERGDSAVYLCASSPGLAGHTDTQYFGPGTRLTVL.

The rearrangement links TRBV15 to TRBJ2-4; D possibly uses TRBD1 or TRBD2 (5 bases each). Germline CDR1 and CDR2: LNHNV and YYDKDF (reference sequence). With 4 bases removed from V and 8 bases from J, the gap between germline ends came to 12 bases. This CDR3 is 13 amino acids long. This chain's CDR3 is CATSKGSRDIQYF. CDR3 nucleotides: TGTGCCACCAGCAAGGGGTCGAGGGACATTCAGTACTTC.

The V and J genes are TRBV29-1 and TRBJ2-2, with a weak D call TRBD1 (5 bases). Trimming cost V 8 bases and J 4 bases, with 14 bases left between them. Germline-derived CDR1 and CDR2 are SQVTM and ANQGSEA. The CDR3 spans 13 residues. CDR3 loop: CSFNKGATGELFF. The CDR3 coding sequence is TGCAGCTTCAACAAAGGGGCCACCGGGGAGCTGTTTTTT.

J is TRBJ2-1 and V is TRBV5-1; TRBD2 agrees at 10 bases. Germline loops: CDR1 SGHRS, CDR2 YFSETQ. The CDR3 has 16 amino acids. The ends lost 3 bases at V and 4 bases at J; junction bases unmatched: 7. The DNA for the CDR3 is TGCGCCAGCAGCTCCAAAGCGGGAGGGGCTTACAATGAGCAGTTCTTC. Residues: CASSSKAGGAYNEQFF. The full variable domain, with the rest looked up from reference TRBV5-1 and TRBJ2-1, is KAGVTQTPRYLIKTRGQQVTLSCSPISGHRSVSWYQQTPGQGLQFLFEYFSETQRNKGNFPGRFSGRQFSNSRSEMNVSTLELGDSALYLCASSSKAGGAYNEQFFGPGTRLTVL.

This chain links TRBV30 with TRBJ2-5, with 7 nucleotides matching TRBD2. The CDR3 is 13 residues long. CDR1 GTSNPN and CDR2 SVGIG come from the germline V gene (reference sequence). Trimming took 5 bases from V and 4 from J; bases not matched to a gene: 7. The CDR3 region has the DNA TGTGCCTGGCTTACTAGCGACGGAGAGACCCAGTACTTC. Translation gives CAWLTSDGETQYF.

This clone was counted only a few times. At the DNA level, this CDR3 is encoded by other sequences in the same sample as well. The chain has TRBV30 and TRBJ2-6; D remains ambiguous. Trimming pared 2 bases from V and 1 base from J, leaving 12 bases between. The germline V gene has CDR1 GTSNPN and CDR2 SVGIG (reference sequence). There are 16 residues in the CDR3. The CDR3 protein is CAWSPPGVSGANVLTF. The CDR3 region has the DNA TGTGCCTGGAGTCCCCCCGGCGTATCTGGGGCCAACGTCCTGACTTTC.

The chain employs TRBV20-1 and TRBJ2-1, with D unresolved. This CDR3 is built from 10 residues. CDR1 is DFQATT, CDR2 SNEGSKA, per germline (reference sequence). CDR3 sequence (DNA): TGCAGCGCTTTTTCAAATGAGCAGTTCTTC. It yields the protein CSAFSNEQFF.

To note about this clone: The same CDR3 can be traced to other DNA sequences in this sample. As DNA, the CDR3 is TGCGCCAGCAGCTTCACAGGGGGCGAGGAGACCCAGTACTTC. Its translation: CASSFTGGEETQYF. The genes are TRBV5-1 and TRBJ2-5; 9 bases are a match to TRBD1. V shed 2 bases, J shed 5 bases, and the junction held 4 bases outside the gene matches. This CDR3 contains 14 residues. Germline V gene lookup returns CDR1 SGHRS and CDR2 YFSETQ.

Here the CDR3 reads CASSPGSWRQNTGELFF. CDR3 bases: TGTGCCAGCAGCCCAGGGTCGTGGCGCCAGAACACCGGGGAGCTGTTTTTT. The chain couples TRBV27 to TRBJ2-2; possible D gene TRBD1, 5 bases. Trimming cost V 6 bases and J 1 base, with 18 bases left between them. Germline-derived CDR1 and CDR2 are MNHEY and SMNVEV (reference sequence). The CDR3 runs 17 residues.

V gene TRBV11-2 combines with J gene TRBJ2-5; no clear D. Per the germline V gene, CDR1 is SGHAT and CDR2 is FQNNGV. Trimming left V 5 bases short and J 9 bases short, with 13 bases between. The CDR3 consists of 12 residues. The CDR3 DNA reads as TGTGCCAGCAGCCTAAGACTTGAGGCCCAGTACTTC. Translated, it gives CASSLRLEAQYF.

This chain uses TRBV15 with TRBJ2-5; unclear D gene. From germline, CDR1 is LNHNV and CDR2 YYDKDF (reference sequence). This CDR3 is built from 11 residues. Trimming cost V 6 bases and J 7 bases, with 9 bases left between them. The CDR3 DNA reads TGTGCCACCAGTACCACGGGGACCCAGTACTTC. Its protein product is CATSTTGTQYF.

This clone was recorded a few times. J is TRBJ2-3 and V is TRBV4-1; 7 bases align to TRBD2. Germline values: CDR1 MGHRA, CDR2 YSYEKL. This CDR3 spans 13 amino acids. The V gene end was trimmed by 5 bases and the J gene end by 4 bases; junction bases not matched to a gene: 3. As DNA, the CDR3 is TGCGCCAGCAGCGGGGAGGGCTCAGATACGCAGTATTTT. Its protein product is CASSGEGSDTQYF.

There are a few counts of this clone. The chain has TRBV29-1 and TRBJ2-5, with D possibly matching TRBD1 (6 bases). This CDR3 is built from 13 residues. V lost 3 bases to trimming and J lost 1 base, with 9 bases between them. Germline loops: CDR1 SQVTM, CDR2 ANQGSEA. The CDR3, as DNA: TGCAGCGTTGAGGTCAGGGGCCAAGAGACCCAGTACTTC. Protein: CSVEVRGQETQYF.

The V call is TRBV29-1, the J call TRBJ2-5; D may be TRBD2 (6 bases). The CDR3 has 12 amino acids. Trimming left V 6 bases short and J 3 bases short, with 11 bases between. CDR1 SQVTM and CDR2 ANQGSEA come from the germline V gene. In DNA, the CDR3 is TGCAGCGTGGGTTGGGGGGAAGAGACCCAGTACTTC. Protein: CSVGWGEETQYF.

This clone was seen a handful of times. CDR3 region: CAWSAHPNSNQPQHF. The CDR3 DNA reads as TGTGCCTGGAGTGCCCACCCGAATAGCAATCAGCCCCAGCATTTT. The genes are TRBV30 and TRBJ1-5; D not certain. The V end was cut by 1 base, the J end by 0 bases, with 10 bases between. CDR3 length: 15 amino acids. Germline V gene data show CDR1 as GTSNPN and CDR2 as SVGIG (reference sequence).

The chain uses TRBV10-3 and TRBJ1-4; perhaps TRBD1 as D (6 bases). V was pared by 7 bases and J by 6 bases, with 12 bases between. The CDR3 runs to 13 residues. Germline V CDR1 and CDR2: ENHRY, SYGVKD. CDR3 protein: CAINGGRDEKLFF. In DNA, the CDR3 is TGTGCCATCAATGGGGGCAGGGATGAAAAACTGTTTTTT.

This chain connects TRBV11-2 to TRBJ1-2; D gene ambiguous. Germline values: CDR1 SGHAT, CDR2 FQNNGV. V shed 4 bases and J shed 9 bases, with 21 bases lying between them. The CDR3 contains 15 residues. In nucleotides, the CDR3 is TGTGCCAGCAGCTACGGCGGCGGGTTCGAGCTTAGCTACACCTTC. Translating gives CASSYGGGFELSYTF. Looking up the rest from reference TRBV11-2 and TRBJ1-2 gives the full variable domain: EAGVAQSPRYKIIEKRQSVAFWCNPISGHATLYWYQQILGQGPKLLIQFQNNGVVDDSQLPKDRFSAERLKGVDSTLKIQPAKLEDSAVYLCASSYGGGFELSYTFGSGTRLTVV.

This clone was detected only a few times. The chain's CDR3 is CAWSGTSGGEQFF. The CDR3, as DNA: TGTGCCTGGAGTGGGACCTCGGGGGGTGAGCAGTTCTTC. The chain is built from TRBV30 and TRBJ2-1; 7 positions match TRBD2. The junction had 6 bases not matched to a gene; V was cut back by 1 base and J by 9 bases. Germline-derived CDR1 and CDR2 are GTSNPN and SVGIG (reference sequence). The CDR3 contains 13 residues.

V is TRBV7-9 and J is TRBJ2-1, with D possibly matching TRBD1 (5 bases). Trimming left V 5 bases short and J 9 bases short, with 8 bases between. Germline loops: CDR1 SEHNR, CDR2 FQNEAQ (reference sequence). The CDR3 totals 11 residues. CDR3 residues: CASSSGAEQFF. The CDR3 bases are TGTGCCAGCAGCAGTGGGGCTGAGCAGTTCTTC.

The chain couples TRBV4-1 to TRBJ2-2; no reliable D call. Trimming took 0 bases from V and 6 from J, leaving 14 bases between them. This CDR3 spans 16 amino acids. The V gene's germline CDR1 is MGHRA and CDR2 YSYEKL. In DNA form, the CDR3 reads TGCGCCAGCAGCCAAGAGGCGTCCCTTCTTTCCGGGGAGCTGTTTTTT. This sequence encodes CASSQEASLLSGELFF.

The genes are TRBV19 and TRBJ2-7; tentative D call: TRBD2 (5 bases). This CDR3 has 14 amino acids. CDR1 and CDR2 from the germline V gene are LNHDA and SQIVND (reference sequence). Trimming took off 5 bases at V and 0 bases at J, with 11 bases between the two ends. The DNA for the CDR3 is TGTGCCAGTAGTTTCGAGCGGTTCTCCTACGAGCAGTACTTC. As protein: CASSFERFSYEQYF.

This rearrangement joins TRBV5-1 to TRBJ2-7; D tentatively reads TRBD1 or TRBD2 (5 bases each). The CDR3 has 11 amino acids. CDR1 SGHRS and CDR2 YFSETQ come from the germline V gene. Trimming left V 4 bases short and J 6 bases short, with 8 bases between. Written as DNA, the CDR3 is TGCGCCAGCAGCCCCGGGGCCGAGCAGTACTTC. Translation gives CASSPGAEQYF.

CDR3 residues: CSVDWTSGKETQYF. CDR3 sequence (DNA): TGCAGCGTTGACTGGACTAGCGGTAAAGAGACCCAGTACTTC. The chain recombines TRBV29-1 with TRBJ2-5, with 10 bases aligning to TRBD2. Germline trimming cut 3 bases from V and 3 bases from J; bases unmatched to any gene: 4. The CDR3 loop spans 14 amino acids. The germline CDR1 and CDR2 sequences are SQVTM and ANQGSEA.